This is a list of T cell receptor beta chains from one sample in a study of blood T cell repertoires in COVID-19. Profiled with immunoSEQ multiplex PCR; TCRdb holds only in-frame clones, not every one. The repertoire holds roughly 120,000 clones, with approximately 82% as singletons. The sequenced sample was peripheral blood. All receptors derive from an older man with active or convalescent COVID-19. Each CDR3 is given with its conserved first and last residue. The D gene is left open where the match is weak. Only part of the rows carry a size: once, few, many, or a class if the clone is expanded.

NA	TRBV3-1/TRBV3-2	TRBJ2-2	NA	TGTGCCAGCAGCCATTGGCTAGTGGACACCGGGGAGCTGTTTTTT	CASSHWLVDTGELFF
NA	TRBV5-4	TRBJ1-2	TRBD1	TGTGCCAGCAGCTTGAAAGGGGGCCGGGCTGGCTACACCTTC	CASSLKGGRAGYTF
few	TRBV3-1/TRBV3-2	TRBJ2-7	NA	TGTGCCAGCAGCCGCTTGACTAGTTACTACGAGCAGTACTTC	CASSRLTSYYEQYF
NA	TRBV24-1	TRBJ2-1	NA	TGTGCCACCAGTGATATCCGGGTCATATACAATGAGCAGTTCTTC	CATSDIRVIYNEQFF
once	TRBV6-2/TRBV6-3	TRBJ1-6	NA	TGTGCCAGCAGTTACTCGCAGGGATCACCCCTCCACTTT	CASSYSQGSPLHF
few	TRBV27	TRBJ1-5	NA	TGTGCCAGCAGGCTAACGGGAGTTGGCAATCAGCCCCAGCATTTT	CASRLTGVGNQPQHF
NA	TRBV28	TRBJ2-5	NA	TGTGCCAGCAGTTTCTCTGGACTGTCAAGGGAGACCCAGTACTTC	CASSFSGLSRETQYF
NA	TRBV6-2/TRBV6-3	TRBJ2-7	TRBD1	TGTGCCAGCAGTTACCCGTTACTGGGCAGGGGGCACGAGCAGTACTTC	CASSYPLLGRGHEQYF
large	TRBV28	TRBJ1-2	NA	TGTGCCAGCAGTTTATTACCCGGGACAAACTATGGCTACACCTTC	CASSLLPGTNYGYTF
NA	TRBV7-8	TRBJ2-1	TRBD2	TGTGCCAGCAGCTTAGTCGTAGCGGGGGGACGGAATGAGCAGTTCTTC	CASSLVVAGGRNEQFF
NA	TRBV7-2	TRBJ1-5	NA	TGTGCCAGCAGCTTAAGCCAGGCAGGGCCCCAGCATTTT	CASSLSQAGPQHF
NA	TRBV14	TRBJ1-1	NA	TGTGCCAGCAGCCAAGTCGGGAGAACTGAAGCTTTCTTT	CASSQVGRTEAFF
NA	TRBV5-1	TRBJ1-2	TRBD1	TGCGCCACCGGACCAGGGGGCGATTTCTATGGCTACACCTTC	CATGPGGDFYGYTF
many	TRBV5-4	TRBJ2-1	NA	TGTGCCAGCAGCTCGAGGGCGGGAACCTACAATGAGCAGTTCTTC	CASSSRAGTYNEQFF
NA	TRBV6-5	TRBJ1-1	NA	TGTGCCAGCAGTTACTCGGATACAGGTCGAACTGAAGCTTTCTTT	CASSYSDTGRTEAFF
NA	TRBV4-1	TRBJ2-1	NA	TGCGCCAGCAGCCCCCATCAGGGTGGGGGGTACAATGAGCAGTTCTTC	CASSPHQGGGYNEQFF
NA	TRBV18	TRBJ2-1	TRBD2	TGTGCCAGCATCACTAGCGATTCCGTCAATGAGCAGTTCTTC	CASITSDSVNEQFF
NA	TRBV5-1	TRBJ2-5	TRBD1	TGCGCCAGCAGCACGGCGGTCGGGACAGGGCTTCAAGAGACCCAGTACTTC	CASSTAVGTGLQETQYF
once	TRBV3-1/TRBV3-2	TRBJ2-7	TRBD2	TGTGCCAGCAGCCGTCAGAAGCTAGCGGGAGTTTCCTACGAGCAGTACTTC	CASSRQKLAGVSYEQYF
NA	TRBV6-5	TRBJ2-2	NA	TGTGCCAGCAGGCAGGGTAACACCGGGGAGCTGTTTTTT	CASRQGNTGELFF
NA	TRBV18	TRBJ2-1	TRBD2	TGTGCCAGCTCACCACAAGCGGGGGGGCCAAATGAGCAGTTCTTC	CASSPQAGGPNEQFF
NA	TRBV5-5	TRBJ2-1	TRBD1	TGTGCCAGCAGCTCTGTTTCGGGACAGGTGGACAATGAGCAGTTCTTC	CASSSVSGQVDNEQFF
once	TRBV11-3	TRBJ2-2	TRBD1	TGTGCCAGCAAAAAGGGGGACAGGGGTATACACGGGGAGCTGTTTTTT	CASKKGDRGIHGELFF
NA	TRBV7-9	TRBJ1-1	TRBD1	TGTGCCAGCATTCGAGGACAGGGGTCCACTCCTTTCTTT	CASIRGQGSTPFF
NA	TRBV6-5	TRBJ1-1	NA	TGTGCCAGCAGTTACGGTGGTGGGGGGGACACTGAAGCTTTCTTT	CASSYGGGGDTEAFF
NA	TRBV30	TRBJ1-4	TRBD1	TGTGCCTGGAGTGAGGACAGGGGTGGAAAACTGTTTTTT	CAWSEDRGGKLFF
NA	TRBV19	TRBJ1-5	NA	TGTGCCAGCGATGCAGACCCCAAGGGGTTTGATCAGCCCCAGCATTTT	CASDADPKGFDQPQHF
NA	TRBV6-5	TRBJ1-1	NA	TGTGCCAGCAGTTACTCGGCAGGTGTGAACACTGAAGCTTTCTTT	CASSYSAGVNTEAFF
NA	TRBV3-1/TRBV3-2	TRBJ2-7	NA	TGTGCCAGCAGCGTTACAGGGAGCTCCTACGAGCAGTACTTC	CASSVTGSSYEQYF
NA	TRBV28	TRBJ2-7	TRBD2	TGTGCCAGCAGTTTCGGGGGGAGGGACGAGCAGTACTTC	CASSFGGRDEQYF
NA	TRBV19	TRBJ2-1	NA	TGTGCCAGTAGTATGATCTCGGGCTCCTACAATGAGCAGTTCTTC	CASSMISGSYNEQFF
NA	TRBV3-1/TRBV3-2	TRBJ1-6	NA	TGTGCCAGCAGCCGATTGGACAACTATAATTCACCCCTCCACTTT	CASSRLDNYNSPLHF
NA	TRBV11-3	TRBJ1-1	NA	TGTGCCAGCAGCTTCTCCAGCACTGAAGCTTTCTTT	CASSFSSTEAFF
NA	TRBV6-5	TRBJ2-1	TRBD1	TGTGCCAGCAGCCGCTCATACAACAGGGGTATGTTCTTC	CASSRSYNRGMFF
NA	TRBV5-6	TRBJ1-1	NA	TGTGCCAGCAGCTCCGTGGGGCGGCAGAAGAACACTGAAGCTTTCTTT	CASSSVGRQKNTEAFF
NA	TRBV29-1	TRBJ1-2	NA	TGCAGCGTTGCGAACAGCAGGACAAATGGCTACACCTTC	CSVANSRTNGYTF
few	TRBV11-2	TRBJ2-3	NA	TGTGCCAGCAGCAAAACCGGGTCCCTCCCAGATACGCAGTATTTT	CASSKTGSLPDTQYF
NA	TRBV7-2	TRBJ1-1	TRBD1	TGTGCCAGCAGCTTAGCGGGACAGCTGGACACTGAAGCTTTCTTT	CASSLAGQLDTEAFF
NA	TRBV27	TRBJ2-1	NA	TGTGCCAGCAGGACAGGTTCCTACAATGAGCAGTTCTTC	CASRTGSYNEQFF
NA	TRBV7-2	TRBJ2-1	TRBD1	TGTGCCAGCAGCTCCACGACAGGGGACTACAATGAGCAGTTCTTC	CASSSTTGDYNEQFF
NA	TRBV5-1	TRBJ2-7	NA	TGCGCCAGCCAAAATCAGGGTTCCTACGAGCAGTACTTC	CASQNQGSYEQYF
NA	TRBV11-2	TRBJ1-3	NA	TGTGCCAGCAGCTTAGACACAGGCGGAAACACCATATATTTT	CASSLDTGGNTIYF
NA	TRBV29-1	TRBJ1-1	NA	TGCAGCGTTGCTCAAAGCAACACTGAAGCTTTCTTT	CSVAQSNTEAFF
NA	TRBV7-8	TRBJ2-7	NA	TGTGCCAGCAGCTTGCGAGAGCCAGGGAACTCCTACGAGCAGTACTTC	CASSLREPGNSYEQYF
NA	TRBV5-6	TRBJ2-3	NA	TGTGCCAGCAGCTTGCTCGGGGGAGATACGCAGTATTTT	CASSLLGGDTQYF
NA	TRBV27	TRBJ1-2	TRBD1	TGTGCCAGCTTCTCGGACAGGGAGTATTTCAGTCCTAACTATGGCTACACCTTC	CASFSDREYFSPNYGYTF
few	TRBV11-1	TRBJ1-1	NA	TGTGCCAGCAGCTTAGGTTGGGCGAACACTGAAGCTTTCTTT	CASSLGWANTEAFF
NA	TRBV27	TRBJ2-3	NA	TGTGCCAGCAGTTTAAGTAGCGGAGCCACAGATACGCAGTATTTT	CASSLSSGATDTQYF
NA	TRBV29-1	TRBJ2-7	NA	TGCAGCGGCGGGACGGCCCGCTACGAGCAGTACTTC	CSGGTARYEQYF
NA	TRBV6-2/TRBV6-3	TRBJ1-5	NA	TGTGCCAGCAGTACACACAGTGCGGGGCAGCCCCAGCATTTT	CASSTHSAGQPQHF
NA	TRBV5-1	TRBJ2-5	TRBD2	TGCGCCAGCAGCACGGGGACTAGCGGGGGTGAGACCCAGTACTTC	CASSTGTSGGETQYF
NA	TRBV6-2/TRBV6-3	TRBJ2-4	NA	TGTGCCAGCAGTTACGGTGGCCTAGCCAAAAACATTCAGTACTTC	CASSYGGLAKNIQYF
few	TRBV7-2	TRBJ1-2	TRBD1	TGTGCCAGCAGCTTGGGACAGGGTGGCTACTATGGCTACACCTTC	CASSLGQGGYYGYTF
NA	TRBV4-3	TRBJ1-4	NA	TGCGCCAGCAGCCAAGCGGTACGACCAGGGGCAACTAATGAAAAACTGTTTTTT	CASSQAVRPGATNEKLFF